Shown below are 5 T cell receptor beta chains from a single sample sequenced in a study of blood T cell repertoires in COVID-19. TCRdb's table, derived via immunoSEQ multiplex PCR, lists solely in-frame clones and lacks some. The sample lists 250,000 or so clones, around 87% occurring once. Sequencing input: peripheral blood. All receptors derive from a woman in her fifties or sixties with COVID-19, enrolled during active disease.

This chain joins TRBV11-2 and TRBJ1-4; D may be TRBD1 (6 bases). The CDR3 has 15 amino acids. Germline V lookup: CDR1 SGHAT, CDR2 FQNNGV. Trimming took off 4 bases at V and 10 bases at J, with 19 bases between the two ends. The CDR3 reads CASSSNDRLSGKLFF. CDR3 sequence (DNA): TGTGCCAGCAGCTCGAACGACAGGCTCAGCGGAAAACTGTTTTTT.

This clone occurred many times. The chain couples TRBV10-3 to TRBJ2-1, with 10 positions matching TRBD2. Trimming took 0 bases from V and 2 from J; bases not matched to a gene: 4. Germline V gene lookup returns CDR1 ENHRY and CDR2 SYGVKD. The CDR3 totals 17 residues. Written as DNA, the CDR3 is TGTGCCATCAGTGAGTCGTTTCTAGCGGGGGCCTACAATGAGCAGTTCTTC. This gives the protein CAISESFLAGAYNEQFF.

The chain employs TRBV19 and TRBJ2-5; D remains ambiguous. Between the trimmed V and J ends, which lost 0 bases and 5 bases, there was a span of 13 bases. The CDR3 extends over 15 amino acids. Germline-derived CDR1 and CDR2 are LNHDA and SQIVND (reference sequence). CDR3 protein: CASSIEHPRRETQYF. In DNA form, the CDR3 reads TGTGCCAGTAGTATAGAACACCCCCGGCGGGAGACCCAGTACTTC.

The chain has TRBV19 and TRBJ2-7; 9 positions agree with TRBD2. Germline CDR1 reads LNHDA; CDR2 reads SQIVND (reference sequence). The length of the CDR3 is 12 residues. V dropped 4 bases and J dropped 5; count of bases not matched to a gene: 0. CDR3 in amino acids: CASSSGGDEQYF. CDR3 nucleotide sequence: TGTGCCAGTAGTAGCGGGGGGGACGAGCAGTACTTC.

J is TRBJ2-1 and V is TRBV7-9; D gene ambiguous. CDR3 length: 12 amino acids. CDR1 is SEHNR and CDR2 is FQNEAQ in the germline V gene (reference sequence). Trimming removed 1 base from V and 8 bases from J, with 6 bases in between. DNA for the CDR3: TGTGCCAGCAGCTTAGTTCTCTATGAGCAGTTCTTC. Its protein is CASSLVLYEQFF.